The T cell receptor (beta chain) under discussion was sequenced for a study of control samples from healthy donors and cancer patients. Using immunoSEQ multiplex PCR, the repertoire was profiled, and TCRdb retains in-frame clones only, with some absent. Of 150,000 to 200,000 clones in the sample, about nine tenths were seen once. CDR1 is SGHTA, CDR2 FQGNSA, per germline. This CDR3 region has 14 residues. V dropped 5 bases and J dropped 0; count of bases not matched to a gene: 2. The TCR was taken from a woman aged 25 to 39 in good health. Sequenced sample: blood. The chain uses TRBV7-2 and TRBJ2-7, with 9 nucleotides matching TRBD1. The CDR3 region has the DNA TGTGCCAGCAGCCCGGACAGGGGCTCCTACGAGCAGTACTTC. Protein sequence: CASSPDRGSYEQYF.